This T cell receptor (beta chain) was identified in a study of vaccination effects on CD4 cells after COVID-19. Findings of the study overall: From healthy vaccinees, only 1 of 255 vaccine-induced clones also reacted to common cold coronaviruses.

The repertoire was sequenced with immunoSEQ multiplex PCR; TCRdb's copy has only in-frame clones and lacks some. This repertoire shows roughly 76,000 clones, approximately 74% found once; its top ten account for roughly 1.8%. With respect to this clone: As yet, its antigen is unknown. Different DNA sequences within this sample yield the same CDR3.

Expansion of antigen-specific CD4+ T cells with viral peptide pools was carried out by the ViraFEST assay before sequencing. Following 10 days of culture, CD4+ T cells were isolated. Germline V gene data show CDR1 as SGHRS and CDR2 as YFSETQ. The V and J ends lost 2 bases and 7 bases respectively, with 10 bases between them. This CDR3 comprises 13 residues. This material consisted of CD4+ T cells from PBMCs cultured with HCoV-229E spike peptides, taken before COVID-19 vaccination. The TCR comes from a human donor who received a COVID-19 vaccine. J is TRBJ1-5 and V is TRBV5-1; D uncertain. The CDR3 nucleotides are TGCGCCAGCAGCTTAGGGATGGACCAGCCCCAGCATTTT. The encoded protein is CASSLGMDQPQHF.